At least ten counts were recorded for the clone carrying this T cell receptor beta chain. This entry belongs to a study of blood T cell repertoires in COVID-19. Turning to the study itself: There were acute and convalescent COVID-19 samples, and they came from the United States, Italy and Spain.

Authors' analysis steps: Scientists estimated how many nucleated cells there were by amplifying reference gene primers. Generated by immunoSEQ multiplex PCR, the TCRdb table keeps only in-frame clones and is missing some. Clone size and V and J calls were adopted from that table, with D and trimming inferred from the DNA. The profile shows about 130,000 clones, about 78% of them singletons. V shed 1 base and J shed 5 bases, with 12 bases lying between them. This CDR3 is built from 14 residues. Germline V lookup: CDR1 LGHNA, CDR2 YNFKEQ. The origin of this receptor is a man in his 60s who had recovered from COVID-19. J is TRBJ2-7 and V is TRBV4-2; D possibly corresponds to TRBD1 (6 bases). Sequencing input: peripheral blood. The CDR3 here is CASSQAQGRDEQYF. The CDR3 DNA is TGTGCCAGCAGCCAAGCCCAGGGGCGGGACGAGCAGTACTTC.